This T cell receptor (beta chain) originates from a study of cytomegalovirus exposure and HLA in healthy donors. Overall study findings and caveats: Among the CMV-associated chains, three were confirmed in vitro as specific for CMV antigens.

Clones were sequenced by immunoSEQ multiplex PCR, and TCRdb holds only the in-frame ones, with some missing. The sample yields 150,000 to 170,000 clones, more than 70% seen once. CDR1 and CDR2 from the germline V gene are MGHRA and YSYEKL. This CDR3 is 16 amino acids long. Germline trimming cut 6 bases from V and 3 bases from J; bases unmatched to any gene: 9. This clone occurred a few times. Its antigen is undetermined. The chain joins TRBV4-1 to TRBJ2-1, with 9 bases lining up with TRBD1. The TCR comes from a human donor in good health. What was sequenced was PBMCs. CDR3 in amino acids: CASRLPGQGNYNEQFF. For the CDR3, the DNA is TGCGCCAGCAGACTACCGGGACAGGGAAACTACAATGAGCAGTTCTTC.